This is a list of T cell receptor beta chains from one sample in a study of shared clonotypes between healthy human individuals. This table comes from immunoSEQ multiplex PCR, and its TCRdb copy is limited to in-frame clones, with some not included. The table includes some 2,400,000 clones, under 97% detected once. Sequenced material: naive CD4+ T cells sorted from blood. Receptors were obtained from a man in his late teens or twenties in good health. Each CDR3 is given with its conserved first and last residue. D genes are given only for firm matches. Clone size is not always given. Where it is, it says once, few, many or a class for expanded clones.

>NA|TRBJ1-1|TRBV30|TRBD1
TGTGCCTGGACAGGGGGGAACACTGAAGCTTTCTTT
CAWTGGNTEAFF
>once|TRBJ2-3|TRBV5-1|NA
TGCGCCAGCACCCCAGGGGACTTGGCGAGCACAGATACGCAGTATTTT
CASTPGDLASTDTQYF
>NA|TRBJ2-2|TRBV5-1|NA
TGCGCCAGCAGTTGGCTTCCGCAGGACGGGGAGCTGTTTTTT
CASSWLPQDGELFF
>once|TRBJ1-6|TRBV11-2|NA
TGTGCCAGCAGCTTAGTGGGGGTTAGCGGATCCTATAATTCACCCCTCCACTTT
CASSLVGVSGSYNSPLHF
>once|TRBJ2-3|TRBV10-1|TRBD1
TGCGCCAGCAGTGAAGGGACAGCTAGCACAGATACGCAGTATTTT
CASSEGTASTDTQYF
>NA|TRBJ2-7|TRBV18|NA
TGTGCCAGCTCACCGGTCGGGTCCGTCTACGAGCAGTACTTC
CASSPVGSVYEQYF
>NA|TRBJ1-1|TRBV5-1|TRBD1
TGCGCCAGCACCGATACAGGGGGTTACACTGAAGCTTTCTTT
CASTDTGGYTEAFF
>NA|TRBJ2-7|TRBV7-8|NA
TGTGCCAGCAGCTTAGGAATTCCCGGGAGCGCCTACGAGCAGTACTTC
CASSLGIPGSAYEQYF
>NA|TRBJ1-6|TRBV11-2|NA
TGTGCCAGCAGCTTAATTTCAGGGACGGATTCACCCCTCCACTTT
CASSLISGTDSPLHF
>NA|TRBJ1-1|TRBV25-1|TRBD1
TGTGCCAGCAGTGTGACCGGGACAGGGGCCACTGAAGCTTTCTTT
CASSVTGTGATEAFF
>NA|TRBJ2-5|TRBV6-1|TRBD1
TGTGCCAGCAGTGTTAGGGGGCTCCCCCAAGAGACCCAGTACTTC
CASSVRGLPQETQYF
>NA|TRBJ2-7|TRBV4-1|TRBD1
TGCGCCAGCAGCCAAGTTGAGACAGGGCCCTACGAGCAGTACTTC
CASSQVETGPYEQYF
>NA|TRBJ2-6|TRBV7-9|NA
TGTGCCAGCAGCGGGACTGGGGCCAACGTCCTGACTTTC
CASSGTGANVLTF
>NA|TRBJ1-5|TRBV7-2|NA
TGTGCCAGCAGCTTTAATGGACAGCCCCAGCATTTT
CASSFNGQPQHF
>NA|TRBJ2-5|TRBV7-3|TRBD1
TGTGCCAGCAGCTCGACAGGGGGAGAAGAGACCCAGTACTTC
CASSSTGGEETQYF
>NA|TRBJ2-3|TRBV5-1|NA
TGCGCCAGCAGTTGGACTACTAGCACAGATACGCAGTATTTT
CASSWTTSTDTQYF
>NA|TRBJ1-1|TRBV6-9|NA
TGTGCCAGATTAGATGGGGACATTACTTTCATGAACACTGAAGCTTTCTTT
CARLDGDITFMNTEAFF
>NA|TRBJ2-7|TRBV7-2|NA
TGTGCCAGCAGCGGACGGACAGCCTACGAGCAGTACTTC
CASSGRTAYEQYF
>NA|TRBJ1-1|TRBV5-4|NA
TGTGCCAGCAGCTTGGCTGGGAGCACTGAAGCTTTCTTT
CASSLAGSTEAFF
>NA|TRBJ2-5|TRBV29-1|NA
TGCAGCGTTGCCCCGCTATACCAAGAGACCCAGTACTTC
CSVAPLYQETQYF
>NA|TRBJ2-7|TRBV7-2|NA
TGTGCCAGCAGCTTAGGTCTTGGGGCGTACGAGCAGTACTTC
CASSLGLGAYEQYF
>once|TRBJ2-7|TRBV28|NA
TGTGCCAGCAGTTTTAGAGGGGTTCACGAGCAGTACTTC
CASSFRGVHEQYF
>NA|TRBJ2-3|TRBV5-1|TRBD2
TGCGCCAGCAGCTTGCTACTAGCGAGTTCGGATACGCAGTATTTT
CASSLLLASSDTQYF
>NA|TRBJ2-5|TRBV5-1|TRBD1
TGCGCCAGCAGCTTCCCAGGGGGCAAGGAGACCCAGTACTTC
CASSFPGGKETQYF
>NA|TRBJ2-7|TRBV18|NA
TGTGCCAGCTCACTTGACCGCGAGCAGTACTTC
CASSLDREQYF
>NA|TRBJ1-2|TRBV28|TRBD1
TGTGCCAGCAGTTTCCGGGACAGGGGCTATGGCTACACCTTC
CASSFRDRGYGYTF
>NA|TRBJ2-2|TRBV29-1|NA
TGCAGCGTTAGAACAGCCAACACCGGGGAGCTGTTTTTT
CSVRTANTGELFF
>NA|TRBJ1-1|TRBV6-5|NA
TGTGCCAGCAGTGATGAGAAGTCCACTGAAGCTTTCTTT
CASSDEKSTEAFF
>NA|TRBJ1-2|TRBV10-3|NA
TGTGCCATCAGTGAGTCGGGAGGGGGTAATCATGGCTACACCTTC
CAISESGGGNHGYTF
>NA|TRBJ2-7|TRBV5-1|NA
TGCGCCAGCAGCTTGTCTCCGGGACCTTACGAGCAGTACTTC
CASSLSPGPYEQYF
>NA|TRBJ1-6|TRBV19|NA
TGTGCCAGTAGACTGGATTTGGATTCACCCCTCCACTTT
CASRLDLDSPLHF
>NA|TRBJ1-5|TRBV7-2|NA
TGTGCCAGCAGCTTAGGCGGTGATCAGCCCCAGCATTTT
CASSLGGDQPQHF
>once|TRBJ2-5|TRBV7-9|NA
TGTGCCAGCAGCTTAGTCACAGGACAAGAGACCCAGTACTTC
CASSLVTGQETQYF
>NA|TRBJ2-1|TRBV5-6|NA
TGTGCCAGCAGCCTAGGACAAGTACTCAACAGTGAGCAGTTCTTC
CASSLGQVLNSEQFF
>NA|TRBJ2-5|TRBV5-4|TRBD1
TGTGCCAGCAGCTGGGACAGGGGGCAAGAGACCCAGTACTTC
CASSWDRGQETQYF